Listed below are T cell receptor beta chains from one sample, sequenced in a study of graft-versus-host responses after intestinal transplantation. The assay was immunoSEQ multiplex PCR, and TCRdb's table has in-frame clones only and misses some. The sample carries approximately 63,000 clones, roughly nine tenths recorded once. Sequencing used ileum tissue, obtained about 350 days after transplant. The receptors stem from a human patient who received an intestinal transplant, so some T cells may come from the graft donor. Each CDR3 is given with its conserved first and last residue. The D gene is left open where the match is weak. Not all rows give a size; the values are once, few, many and, for expanded clones, a class.

once,NA,TRBV5-1,TRBJ1-2,CASSLSNRDGAYGYTF,TGCGCCAGCAGCCTTTCAAACAGGGATGGTGCCTATGGCTACACCTTC
NA,NA,TRBV19,TRBJ1-5,CASSTQINQPQHF,TGTGCCAGTAGTACGCAAATTAATCAGCCCCAGCATTTT
NA,NA,TRBV10-3,TRBJ2-2,CAASSSRSNTGELFF,TGTGCCGCAAGTTCTAGCCGCTCGAACACCGGGGAGCTGTTTTTT
once,NA,TRBV7-9,TRBJ2-1,CASSFTGLPRLEQFF,TGTGCCAGCAGCTTCACGGGCCTTCCCCGCCTTGAGCAGTTCTTC
NA,NA,TRBV7-9,TRBJ1-4,CASSLRRQDEKLFF,TGTGCCAGCAGCTTAAGGCGCCAAGATGAAAAACTGTTTTTT
NA,TRBD2,TRBV6-5,TRBJ2-1,CAIGGGSYNEQFF,TGTGCCATCGGCGGGGGCTCCTACAATGAGCAGTTCTTC
few,TRBD1,TRBV6-5,TRBJ1-3,CAMSGTGENTIYF,TGTGCCATGTCGGGAACAGGGGAAAACACCATATATTTT
NA,TRBD2,TRBV27,TRBJ2-1,CASSLSGAYNEQFF,TGTGCCAGCAGTTTGAGCGGGGCCTACAATGAGCAGTTCTTC
NA,TRBD1,TRBV5-4,TRBJ2-7,CASSVWDRVGEQYF,TGTGCCAGCAGCGTCTGGGACAGGGTCGGCGAGCAGTACTTC
NA,NA,TRBV5-1,TRBJ1-3,CASSPVGVSGNTIYF,TGCGCCAGCAGCCCGGTCGGGGTCTCTGGAAACACCATATATTTT
NA,TRBD1,TRBV6-5,TRBJ2-7,CASSYVQGEHEQYF,TGTGCCAGCAGTTACGTACAGGGGGAGCACGAGCAGTACTTC
NA,NA,TRBV4-1,TRBJ2-7,CASSQPLGRSEQYF,TGCGCCAGCAGCCAACCCCTTGGGCGATCCGAGCAGTACTTC
NA,NA,TRBV6-5,TRBJ2-2,CASRTGDLNTGELFF,TGTGCCAGCAGAACAGGGGACTTGAACACCGGGGAGCTGTTTTTT
NA,NA,TRBV7-3,TRBJ2-3,CASADGDTQYF,TGTGCCAGCGCTGATGGGGATACGCAGTATTTT
NA,TRBD2,TRBV19,TRBJ2-7,CASSWERDPPYEQYF,TGTGCCAGTAGTTGGGAGCGGGATCCTCCCTACGAGCAGTACTTC
NA,NA,TRBV20-1,TRBJ2-3,CSVGATDTQYF,TGCAGTGTGGGGGCAACAGATACGCAGTATTTT
NA,TRBD2,TRBV4-2,TRBJ2-3,CASSQSLAGGPADTQYF,TGTGCCAGCAGCCAGAGTCTAGCGGGAGGGCCGGCAGATACGCAGTATTTT
NA,TRBD1,TRBV5-6,TRBJ1-1,CASSRQGPLLVNTEAFF,TGTGCCAGCAGCAGACAGGGGCCCCTTTTGGTGAACACTGAAGCTTTCTTT
NA,TRBD1,TRBV7-9,TRBJ2-7,CASSADRAGSYEQYF,TGTGCCAGCAGCGCCGACAGGGCTGGATCCTACGAGCAGTACTTC
NA,TRBD1,TRBV6-5,TRBJ1-5,CASSTQGFQPQHF,TGTGCCAGCAGTACACAGGGGTTTCAGCCCCAGCATTTT
NA,NA,TRBV4-1,TRBJ2-7,CASSQGKQGSIYEQYF,TGCGCCAGCAGCCAAGGGAAACAGGGATCGATCTACGAGCAGTACTTC
NA,NA,TRBV21-1,TRBJ2-1,CASSLRGLAGSSYNEQFF,TGTGCCAGCAGCCTCAGGGGCCTAGCGGGGAGCTCCTACAATGAGCAGTTCTTC
NA,TRBD1,TRBV6-1,TRBJ2-2,CASKRDRGTTGELFF,TGTGCCAGCAAACGGGACAGGGGGACCACCGGGGAGCTGTTTTTT
NA,TRBD1,TRBV7-6,TRBJ2-7,CASSETGGFEYEQYF,TGTGCCAGCAGCGAAACAGGGGGCTTTGAGTACGAGCAGTACTTC
NA,NA,TRBV11-2,TRBJ2-1,CASSLRETRLYNEQFF,TGTGCCAGCAGCTTAAGGGAGACTAGATTATACAATGAGCAGTTCTTC
NA,NA,TRBV11-2,TRBJ2-5,CASSSDRDWETQYF,TGTGCCAGCAGCTCTGACAGGGACTGGGAGACCCAGTACTTC
NA,TRBD1,TRBV5-6,TRBJ1-1,CASSPDRFNTEAFF,TGTGCCAGCAGCCCGGACAGGTTCAACACTGAAGCTTTCTTT
NA,NA,TRBV5-5,TRBJ2-1,CASSIQDNEQFF,TGTGCCAGCAGCATACAGGATAATGAGCAGTTCTTC
NA,NA,TRBV7-3,TRBJ1-3,CASSLTGPAGFLGNTIYF,TGTGCCAGCAGCTTAACGGGACCTGCCGGCTTTCTTGGAAACACCATATATTTT
NA,NA,TRBV2,TRBJ1-4,CASSEEGREKLFF,TGTGCCAGCAGTGAGGAGGGGCGAGAAAAACTGTTTTTT
few,NA,TRBV29-1,TRBJ2-7,CSAETRRREQYF,TGCAGCGCCGAAACGAGACGAAGGGAGCAGTACTTC
NA,NA,TRBV5-1,TRBJ2-2,CASRLNSANTGELFF,TGCGCCAGCCGACTTAATAGCGCGAACACCGGGGAGCTGTTTTTT
NA,TRBD2,TRBV7-2,TRBJ2-7,CASSLLAGAHEQYF,TGTGCCAGCAGCTTACTAGCGGGGGCCCACGAGCAGTACTTC
NA,NA,TRBV29-1,TRBJ1-1,CSVIQVGTEAFF,TGCAGCGTGATCCAGGTGGGCACTGAAGCTTTCTTT
NA,TRBD2,TRBV15,TRBJ2-3,CATSRDKEVAGAPDTQYF,TGTGCCACCAGCAGAGATAAAGAAGTAGCGGGAGCTCCAGATACGCAGTATTTT
NA,NA,TRBV5-6,TRBJ2-7,CASSSQGSYEQYF,TGTGCCAGCAGCAGCCAGGGCTCCTACGAGCAGTACTTC
NA,TRBD1,TRBV5-6,TRBJ2-1,CASSAPGQGQFF,TGTGCCAGCAGCGCACCGGGACAGGGGCAGTTCTTC
NA,TRBD2,TRBV7-3,TRBJ2-1,CASSLTSGRLNEQFF,TGTGCCAGCAGCTTAACTAGCGGGAGACTCAATGAGCAGTTCTTC
once,NA,TRBV9,TRBJ2-7,CASSVDEGYEQYF,TGTGCCAGCAGCGTAGACGAGGGCTACGAGCAGTACTTC
NA,NA,TRBV5-1,TRBJ1-4,CASSPTGSLMEKLFF,TGCGCCAGCAGCCCAACAGGGAGTTTAATGGAAAAACTGTTTTTT
once,TRBD2,TRBV7-3,TRBJ2-7,CASSLIPSGSYEQYF,TGTGCCAGCAGCTTAATCCCTAGCGGGTCCTACGAGCAGTACTTC
NA,TRBD2,TRBV19,TRBJ2-2,CASSTSGRRNTGELFF,TGTGCCAGTTCCACTAGCGGGAGGAGGAACACCGGGGAGCTGTTTTTT
NA,NA,TRBV6-1,TRBJ1-5,CASSETGPLAQHF,TGTGCCAGCAGTGAAACGGGGCCCCTTGCCCAGCATTTT